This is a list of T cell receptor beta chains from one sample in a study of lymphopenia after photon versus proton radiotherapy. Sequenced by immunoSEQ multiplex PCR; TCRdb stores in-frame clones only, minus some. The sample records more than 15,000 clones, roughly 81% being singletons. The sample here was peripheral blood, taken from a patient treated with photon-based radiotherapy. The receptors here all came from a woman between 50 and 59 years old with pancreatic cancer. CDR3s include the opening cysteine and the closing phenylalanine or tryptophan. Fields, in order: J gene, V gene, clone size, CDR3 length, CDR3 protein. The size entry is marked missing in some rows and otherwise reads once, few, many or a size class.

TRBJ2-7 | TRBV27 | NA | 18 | CASSLLGWREGSSGEQYF
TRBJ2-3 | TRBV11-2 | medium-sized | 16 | CASSLDAGLSTDTQYF
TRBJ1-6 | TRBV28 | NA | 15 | CASSYRGAYNSPLHF
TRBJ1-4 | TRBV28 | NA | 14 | CASSLGGVNEKLFF
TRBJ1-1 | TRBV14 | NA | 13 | CASSQNLHTEAFF
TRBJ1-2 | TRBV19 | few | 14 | CASSIGTGVMAGTF
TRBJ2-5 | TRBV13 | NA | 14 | CASSLRQGAETQYF
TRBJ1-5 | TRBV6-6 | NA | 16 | CASSYSGSLSNQPQHF
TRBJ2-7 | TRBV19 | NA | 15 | CASSMVQREIYEQYF
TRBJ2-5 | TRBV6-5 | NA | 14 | CASSRAGGWETQYF
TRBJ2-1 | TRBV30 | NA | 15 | CAWTGTSTFYNEQFF
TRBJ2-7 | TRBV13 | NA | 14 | CASSLPGGSYEQYF
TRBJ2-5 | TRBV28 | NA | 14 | CASRGNTRVETQYF
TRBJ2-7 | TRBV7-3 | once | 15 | CASSPGLAGGYEQYF
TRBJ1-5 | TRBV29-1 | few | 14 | CSVAGTAGNQPQHF
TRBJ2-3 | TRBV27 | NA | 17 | CASSLSRQMLSTDTQYF
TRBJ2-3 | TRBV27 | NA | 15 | CASSLWTPSTDTQYF
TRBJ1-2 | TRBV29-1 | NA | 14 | CSVFPGQGRNGYTF
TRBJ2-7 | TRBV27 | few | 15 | CASRGSTVASYEQYF
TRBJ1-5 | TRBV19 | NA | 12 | CASSIADRPQHF
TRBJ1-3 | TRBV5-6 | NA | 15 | CASTWGQGDWHTIYF
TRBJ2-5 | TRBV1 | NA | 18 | CTGRVWVAGGPYQETQYF
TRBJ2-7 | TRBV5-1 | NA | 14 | CASSITDRYYEQYF
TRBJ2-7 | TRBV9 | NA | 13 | CASSVDGGHEQYF
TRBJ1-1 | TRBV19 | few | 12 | CASSQGRTEAFF
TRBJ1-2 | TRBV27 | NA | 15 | CASSLQGAEAYGYTF
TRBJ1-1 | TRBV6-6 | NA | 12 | CAGSHDRELAFF
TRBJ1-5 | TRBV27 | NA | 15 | CASSPLGGGDQPQHF
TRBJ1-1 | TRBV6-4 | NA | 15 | CASSPNWTPNTEAFF
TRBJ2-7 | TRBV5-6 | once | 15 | CASSLAAGGRGEQYF
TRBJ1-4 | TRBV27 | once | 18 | CASSFKGLILGTNEKLFF
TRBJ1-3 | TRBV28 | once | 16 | CASAPGGRASGNTIYF
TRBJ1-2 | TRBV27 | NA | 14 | CASSFTPRGDGYTF
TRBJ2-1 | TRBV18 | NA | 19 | CASSPPKGAGGNSYNEQFF
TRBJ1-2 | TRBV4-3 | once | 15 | CASSQDGQGGDGYTF
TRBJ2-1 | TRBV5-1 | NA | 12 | CASSLRRDEQFF